This is a list of T cell receptor beta chains from one sample in a study of T cell responses to AZD1222 COVID-19 vaccine. The repertoire was sequenced with immunoSEQ multiplex PCR; TCRdb's copy has only in-frame clones and lacks some. There are 200,000 to 250,000 clones in the sample; approximately 94% occur only once, and 1.7% lies in the top ten. The specimen comprised peripheral blood, sampled 28 days after the second dose of the MenACWY control vaccine. The receptor source for this set is an adult who received the MenACWY meningococcal vaccine as a control. Each CDR3 is given with its conserved first and last residue. The order of the fields is clone size, D gene, J gene, V gene, CDR3 DNA, CDR3 protein. D genes are given only for firm matches. Expanded clones are given a class, and other clones once, few, many or no size at all.

clone_size: -; d_call: -; j_call: TRBJ2-5; v_call: TRBV11-2; cdr3_nt: TGTGCCAGCAGCTTATCGGAGACCCAGTACTTC; cdr3_aa: CASSLSETQYF
clone_size: once; d_call: -; j_call: TRBJ2-1; v_call: TRBV11-2; cdr3_nt: TGTGCCAGCAGCCCTTTGGCACGGGATGAGCAGTTCTTC; cdr3_aa: CASSPLARDEQFF
clone_size: -; d_call: -; j_call: TRBJ1-1; v_call: TRBV30; cdr3_nt: TGTGCCTGGAGTGCCACAGTGGTGGTCACTGAAGCTTTCTTT; cdr3_aa: CAWSATVVVTEAFF
clone_size: -; d_call: -; j_call: TRBJ1-2; v_call: TRBV5-6; cdr3_nt: TGTGCCAGCAGCTTGGCACAGGTGGGGGGATCGGAGGGCTACACCTTC; cdr3_aa: CASSLAQVGGSEGYTF
clone_size: -; d_call: -; j_call: TRBJ1-3; v_call: TRBV5-4; cdr3_nt: TGTGCCAGCAGCTTGCAGGGAGGAAACACCATATATTTT; cdr3_aa: CASSLQGGNTIYF
clone_size: -; d_call: -; j_call: TRBJ2-7; v_call: TRBV5-6; cdr3_nt: TGTGCCAGCAGCCTTACAGGAGATTACGAGCAGTACTTC; cdr3_aa: CASSLTGDYEQYF
clone_size: -; d_call: TRBD2; j_call: TRBJ2-3; v_call: TRBV28; cdr3_nt: TGTGCCAGCACCGATCCCGGACTAGCTCGCACAGATACGCAGTATTTT; cdr3_aa: CASTDPGLARTDTQYF
clone_size: -; d_call: -; j_call: TRBJ2-3; v_call: TRBV4-2; cdr3_nt: TGTGCCAGCAGCCAAGAGTCTAGCACAGATACGCAGTATTTT; cdr3_aa: CASSQESSTDTQYF
clone_size: -; d_call: -; j_call: TRBJ1-1; v_call: TRBV27; cdr3_nt: TGTGCCAGCAGTTTATTCGGGCCTAACACTGAAGCTTTCTTT; cdr3_aa: CASSLFGPNTEAFF
clone_size: -; d_call: -; j_call: TRBJ2-7; v_call: TRBV5-4; cdr3_nt: TGTGCCAGCAGCTGGGGCGCAGGGTCCTCCTACGAGCAGTACTTC; cdr3_aa: CASSWGAGSSYEQYF
clone_size: -; d_call: -; j_call: TRBJ1-5; v_call: TRBV28; cdr3_nt: TGTGCCAGCAGCCCGGTAGAGATTCAGCCCCAGCATTTT; cdr3_aa: CASSPVEIQPQHF
clone_size: -; d_call: -; j_call: TRBJ1-2; v_call: TRBV9; cdr3_nt: TGTGCCAGCAGCCCTGGGGAACCTAACTATGGCTACACCTTC; cdr3_aa: CASSPGEPNYGYTF
clone_size: -; d_call: TRBD1; j_call: TRBJ1-1; v_call: TRBV4-3; cdr3_nt: TGCGCCAGCCTGGACACAGGGGCCCCGAACACTGAAGCTTTCTTT; cdr3_aa: CASLDTGAPNTEAFF
clone_size: -; d_call: -; j_call: TRBJ1-2; v_call: TRBV7-9; cdr3_nt: TGTGCCAGCAGCAGAAAAACAGTCCTGGAAGGCTACACCTTC; cdr3_aa: CASSRKTVLEGYTF
clone_size: -; d_call: TRBD1; j_call: TRBJ2-1; v_call: TRBV7-3; cdr3_nt: TGTGCCAGCAGCCGGGACAGGGGGCAGGATGAGCAGTTCTTC; cdr3_aa: CASSRDRGQDEQFF
clone_size: -; d_call: TRBD1; j_call: TRBJ1-2; v_call: TRBV12-5; cdr3_nt: TGTGCTAGTGGGGGGGACAGAGAATATGGCTACACCTTC; cdr3_aa: CASGGDREYGYTF
clone_size: -; d_call: TRBD2; j_call: TRBJ2-1; v_call: TRBV5-1; cdr3_nt: TGCGCCAGCAGCTTGGCGTCCGCGGGGGGGATTTACAATGAGCAGTTCTTC; cdr3_aa: CASSLASAGGIYNEQFF
clone_size: -; d_call: TRBD1; j_call: TRBJ2-5; v_call: TRBV2; cdr3_nt: TGTGCCAGCAGGCGCACAGGGGGTGCGTCAGAGACCCAGTACTTC; cdr3_aa: CASRRTGGASETQYF
clone_size: -; d_call: TRBD2; j_call: TRBJ2-2; v_call: TRBV29-1; cdr3_nt: TGCAGCGTTGGCGGGGGGGCTGGCGGGGAGCTGTTTTTT; cdr3_aa: CSVGGGAGGELFF
clone_size: -; d_call: -; j_call: TRBJ1-1; v_call: TRBV29-1; cdr3_nt: TGCAGCGTTCAGACAGCCTCAGGGGACACTGAAGCTTTCTTT; cdr3_aa: CSVQTASGDTEAFF
clone_size: -; d_call: TRBD1; j_call: TRBJ2-7; v_call: TRBV7-8; cdr3_nt: TGTGCCAGCAGCTTAGCCGGGACAGGGGCCTACGAGCAGTACTTC; cdr3_aa: CASSLAGTGAYEQYF
clone_size: -; d_call: TRBD1; j_call: TRBJ2-7; v_call: TRBV19; cdr3_nt: TGTGCCTCGGGACAGGGGTACTACGAGCAGTACTTC; cdr3_aa: CASGQGYYEQYF
clone_size: -; d_call: TRBD2; j_call: TRBJ2-3; v_call: TRBV6-2/TRBV6-3; cdr3_nt: TGTGCCAGCAGTTACCTAGCGGGGGCCCCTCGGTCAGATACGCAGTATTTT; cdr3_aa: CASSYLAGAPRSDTQYF
clone_size: -; d_call: -; j_call: TRBJ2-2; v_call: TRBV4-2; cdr3_nt: TGTGCCAGCAGCCAAGAAGGCCCCCTCTCGACCGGCGGGGAGCTGTTTTTT; cdr3_aa: CASSQEGPLSTGGELFF
clone_size: -; d_call: -; j_call: TRBJ2-3; v_call: TRBV7-9; cdr3_nt: TGTGCCAGCAGCCGTTTGGGGTCAGATACGCAGTATTTT; cdr3_aa: CASSRLGSDTQYF
clone_size: -; d_call: -; j_call: TRBJ1-6; v_call: TRBV5-1; cdr3_nt: TGCGCCAGCAGCTTGCGTAAGGGGAATTCACCCCTCCACTTT; cdr3_aa: CASSLRKGNSPLHF
clone_size: -; d_call: -; j_call: TRBJ1-4; v_call: TRBV24-1; cdr3_nt: TGTGCCACCAGTGATTCGCGGGACATTGAAAAACTGTTTTTT; cdr3_aa: CATSDSRDIEKLFF
clone_size: -; d_call: TRBD1; j_call: TRBJ1-6; v_call: TRBV7-2; cdr3_nt: TGTGCCAGCAGCCCCAGGCGGGACAGAGATAATTCACCCCTCCACTTT; cdr3_aa: CASSPRRDRDNSPLHF
clone_size: -; d_call: -; j_call: TRBJ2-7; v_call: TRBV12-3/TRBV12-4; cdr3_nt: TGTGCCAGCAGTTTTATACAGGGCCACGAGCAGTACTTC; cdr3_aa: CASSFIQGHEQYF
clone_size: -; d_call: TRBD2; j_call: TRBJ2-2; v_call: TRBV3-1/TRBV3-2; cdr3_nt: TGTGCCAGCAGCCAAGAGGAACTAGCGGGTCCGTCCGGGGAGCTGTTTTTT; cdr3_aa: CASSQEELAGPSGELFF
clone_size: -; d_call: -; j_call: TRBJ1-4; v_call: TRBV28; cdr3_nt: TGTGCCAGCAGGGATTACGTTGAAAAACTGTTTTTT; cdr3_aa: CASRDYVEKLFF
clone_size: -; d_call: -; j_call: TRBJ1-3; v_call: TRBV19; cdr3_nt: TGTGCCAGTAGTCAGGGGTCCACCATATATTTT; cdr3_aa: CASSQGSTIYF
clone_size: -; d_call: TRBD2; j_call: TRBJ2-1; v_call: TRBV4-2; cdr3_nt: TGTGCCAGCAGCCACGGTAGCGGGGTCGGGAATGAGCAGTTCTTC; cdr3_aa: CASSHGSGVGNEQFF
clone_size: -; d_call: TRBD1; j_call: TRBJ1-2; v_call: TRBV28; cdr3_nt: TGTGCCAGCAGCGCCTATGAGGGACAGGGTCATGGCTACACCTTC; cdr3_aa: CASSAYEGQGHGYTF
clone_size: -; d_call: -; j_call: TRBJ1-4; v_call: TRBV2; cdr3_nt: TGTGCCAGCAGTGCTCGGACAGCAACTAATGAAAAACTGTTTTTT; cdr3_aa: CASSARTATNEKLFF
clone_size: -; d_call: -; j_call: TRBJ2-3; v_call: TRBV28; cdr3_nt: TGTGCCAGCAGTACAGATACGCAGTATTTT; cdr3_aa: CASSTDTQYF
clone_size: -; d_call: TRBD1; j_call: TRBJ2-2; v_call: TRBV6-5; cdr3_nt: TGTGCCAGCAGCGCGGGGACAGGGACTACCGGGGAGCTGTTTTTT; cdr3_aa: CASSAGTGTTGELFF
clone_size: -; d_call: TRBD1; j_call: TRBJ1-2; v_call: TRBV29-1; cdr3_nt: TGCAGCGTTGAGGGGGGCCACAGGGGAAACTATGGCTACACCTTC; cdr3_aa: CSVEGGHRGNYGYTF
clone_size: -; d_call: TRBD1; j_call: TRBJ2-1; v_call: TRBV6-2/TRBV6-3; cdr3_nt: TGTGCCAGCAGTGTAGACAGGGACAATGAGCAGTTCTTC; cdr3_aa: CASSVDRDNEQFF
clone_size: -; d_call: -; j_call: TRBJ2-2; v_call: TRBV6-5; cdr3_nt: TGTGCCAGCACCAAGGTCCGAGAGCGCGGGGAGCTGTTTTTT; cdr3_aa: CASTKVRERGELFF
clone_size: -; d_call: -; j_call: TRBJ1-5; v_call: TRBV19; cdr3_nt: TGTGCCAGTAGTATAGGTCGGGGGATCAATCAGCCCCAGCATTTT; cdr3_aa: CASSIGRGINQPQHF
clone_size: few; d_call: TRBD2; j_call: TRBJ2-7; v_call: TRBV15; cdr3_nt: TGTGCCACCAGCTCCAGCGGGAGGGCCTACGAGCAGTACTTC; cdr3_aa: CATSSSGRAYEQYF
clone_size: -; d_call: TRBD1; j_call: TRBJ2-5; v_call: TRBV5-1; cdr3_nt: TGCGCCAGCAGCTATCCGGGACAGAACCAAGAGACCCAGTACTTC; cdr3_aa: CASSYPGQNQETQYF